This entry lists 9 T cell receptor beta chains sequenced from one sample in a study of blood T cell repertoires in COVID-19. Measured with immunoSEQ multiplex PCR; TCRdb has only the in-frame clones, and not every one. This sample carries about 120,000 clones, about four fifths of them seen once, and the ten largest clones take around 37%. Sequencing input: peripheral blood. The origin of the receptors is a man in his forties with active or convalescent COVID-19.

This chain connects TRBV5-4 to TRBJ2-1, with 7 positions matching TRBD2. This CDR3 comprises 15 residues. J lost 6 bases, V lost 4 bases, and 10 bases had no gene match. In germline, CDR1 is SGHNT, CDR2 YYREEE (reference sequence). CDR3 in amino acids: CASSIPGLVSNEQFF. In nucleotides, the CDR3 is TGTGCCAGCAGCATCCCTGGACTAGTAAGCAATGAGCAGTTCTTC.

This clone occurred a few times. The rearrangement joins TRBV6-2 or TRBV6-3 to TRBJ1-2, with D perhaps TRBD1 (6 bases). Germline V CDR1 and CDR2: MNHEY, SVGEGT. The length of the CDR3 is 12 residues. Trimming took off 5 bases at V and 8 bases at J, with 12 bases between the two ends. The DNA of the CDR3 is TGTGCCAGCAGTGGGGGCGGGCCCGGCTACACCTTC. It specifies CASSGGGPGYTF.

To note about this clone: A junction boundary mismatches the germline segment, possibly from a read error. This chain links TRBV19 with TRBJ2-1, with D hard to call. The CDR3 extends over 14 amino acids. The V gene's germline CDR1 is LNHDA and CDR2 SQIVND (reference sequence). CDR3 sequence reads: CASSVDGTYNEQFF. CDR3 DNA sequence: TGTGCCAGTAGTGTAGACGGTACCTACAATGAGCAGTTCTTC.

The gene calls are TRBV5-6 and TRBJ2-5, with TRBD2 matching over 9 bases. J lost 0 bases, V lost 3 bases, and 3 bases had no gene match. The CDR3 contains 15 residues. Germline CDR1 is SGHDT and CDR2 is YYEEEE. The CDR3 is CASSSRTSDQETQYF. CDR3 sequence (DNA): TGTGCCAGCAGCTCAAGGACTAGCGACCAAGAGACCCAGTACTTC.

The V and J genes are TRBV5-5 and TRBJ1-5, with D possibly matching TRBD1 (5 bases). Trimming took off 3 bases at V and 1 base at J, with 8 bases between the two ends. The CDR3 has 14 residues. Germline CDR1 and CDR2: SGHKS and YYEKEE (reference sequence). CDR3 coding DNA: TGTGCCAGCAGCTGGGGGGTCAGCAATCAGCCCCAGCATTTT. Translated: CASSWGVSNQPQHF.

The chain couples TRBV19 to TRBJ1-4, with TRBD1 identical over 8 bases. Per germline, CDR1 LNHDA and CDR2 SQIVND (reference sequence). The CDR3 runs to 17 residues. V lost 5 bases and J lost 6; bases outside the gene matches: 14. This CDR3 reads CASSSLASAGGDEKLFF. The CDR3 DNA sequence: TGTGCCAGTAGTTCTTTGGCCTCGGCAGGGGGCGATGAAAAACTGTTTTTT.

The J gene is TRBJ2-5, the V gene TRBV12-3 or TRBV12-4, with D tentatively TRBD1 (5 bases). V was clipped by 5 bases and J by 5 bases, with 12 bases between them. This CDR3 is 13 amino acids long. The CDR3, as DNA: TGTGCCAGCAGTCTGGACAAAAGGGAGACCCAGTACTTC. It codes for CASSLDKRETQYF.

The chain is built from TRBV19 and TRBJ2-1; no clear D. The CDR3 sequence is 12 residues long. Germline CDR1 and CDR2: LNHDA and SQIVND (reference sequence). Trimming shortened V by 3 bases and J by 8 bases, and 8 bases separated the two germline ends. The CDR3 region is CASSMIRDEQFF. The CDR3 DNA sequence: TGTGCCAGTAGTATGATCCGCGATGAGCAGTTCTTC.

The chain couples TRBV29-1 to TRBJ1-5; maybe TRBD1 (6 bases). Germline values: CDR1 SQVTM, CDR2 ANQGSEA. V lost 4 bases and J 2 bases, leaving 15 bases between the germline ends. CDR3 length: 15 amino acids. The CDR3, as DNA: TGCAGCGTTGGGGTGGCGACAGGTGGCAATCAGCCCCAGCATTTT. Its translation is CSVGVATGGNQPQHF.